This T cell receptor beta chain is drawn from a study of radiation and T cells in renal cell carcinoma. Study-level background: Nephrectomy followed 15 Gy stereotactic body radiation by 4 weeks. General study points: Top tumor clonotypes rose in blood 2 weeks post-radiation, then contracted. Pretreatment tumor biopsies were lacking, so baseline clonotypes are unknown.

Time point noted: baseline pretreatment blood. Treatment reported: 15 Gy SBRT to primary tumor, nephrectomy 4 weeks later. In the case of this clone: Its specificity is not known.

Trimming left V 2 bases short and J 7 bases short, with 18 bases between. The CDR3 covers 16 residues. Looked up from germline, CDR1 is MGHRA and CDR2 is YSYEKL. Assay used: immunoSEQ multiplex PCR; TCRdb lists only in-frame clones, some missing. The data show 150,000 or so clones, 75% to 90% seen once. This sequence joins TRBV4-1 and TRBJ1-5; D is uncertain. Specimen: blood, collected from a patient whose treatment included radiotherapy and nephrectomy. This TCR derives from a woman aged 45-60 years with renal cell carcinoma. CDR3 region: CASSQPGGEVRQPQHF. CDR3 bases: TGCGCCAGCAGCCAACCAGGAGGTGAGGTGAGGCAGCCCCAGCATTTT.